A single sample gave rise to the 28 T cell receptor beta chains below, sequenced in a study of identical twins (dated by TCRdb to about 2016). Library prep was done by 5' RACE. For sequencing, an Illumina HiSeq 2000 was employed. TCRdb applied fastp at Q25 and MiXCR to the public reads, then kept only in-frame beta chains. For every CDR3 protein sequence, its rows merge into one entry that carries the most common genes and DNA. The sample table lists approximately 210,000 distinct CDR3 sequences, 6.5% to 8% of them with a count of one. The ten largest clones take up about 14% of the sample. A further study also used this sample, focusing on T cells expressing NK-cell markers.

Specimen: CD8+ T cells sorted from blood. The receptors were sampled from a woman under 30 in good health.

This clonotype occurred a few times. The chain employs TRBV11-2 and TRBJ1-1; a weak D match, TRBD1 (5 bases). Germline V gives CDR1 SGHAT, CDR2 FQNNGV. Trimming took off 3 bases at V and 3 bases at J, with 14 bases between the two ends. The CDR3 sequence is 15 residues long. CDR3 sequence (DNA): TGTGCCAGCAGCTTCCAGACGGGGGTTGACACTGAAGCTTTCTTT. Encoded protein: CASSFQTGVDTEAFF.

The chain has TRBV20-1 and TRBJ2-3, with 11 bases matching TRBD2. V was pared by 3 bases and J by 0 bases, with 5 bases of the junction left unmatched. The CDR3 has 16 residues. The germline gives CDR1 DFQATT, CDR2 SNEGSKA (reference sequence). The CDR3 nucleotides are TGCAGTGCTAGTACTAGCGGGAGCCCTAGCACAGATACGCAGTATTTT. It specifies CSASTSGSPSTDTQYF.

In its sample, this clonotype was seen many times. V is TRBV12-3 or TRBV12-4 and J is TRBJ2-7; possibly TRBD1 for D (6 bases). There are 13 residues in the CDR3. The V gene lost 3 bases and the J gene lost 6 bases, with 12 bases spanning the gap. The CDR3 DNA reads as TGTGCCAGCAGTTTCAAACAGGGCGGCGAGCAGTACTTC. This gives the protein CASSFKQGGEQYF.

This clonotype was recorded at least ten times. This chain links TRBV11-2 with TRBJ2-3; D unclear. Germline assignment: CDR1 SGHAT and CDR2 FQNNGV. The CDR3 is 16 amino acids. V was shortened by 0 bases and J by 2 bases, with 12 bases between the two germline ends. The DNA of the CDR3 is TGTGCCAGCAGCTTAGATCCCGGCCAGGTCACAGATACGCAGTATTTT. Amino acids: CASSLDPGQVTDTQYF.

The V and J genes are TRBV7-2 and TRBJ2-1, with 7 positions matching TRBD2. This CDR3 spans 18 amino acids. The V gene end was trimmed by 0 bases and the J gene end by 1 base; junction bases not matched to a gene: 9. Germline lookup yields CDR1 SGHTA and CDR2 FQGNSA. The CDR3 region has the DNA TGTGCCAGCAGCTTAGCCACACGCCAGCGGGGTTCCTACAATGAGCAGTTCTTC. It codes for CASSLATRQRGSYNEQFF. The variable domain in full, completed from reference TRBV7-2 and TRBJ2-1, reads GAGVSQSPSNKVTEKGKDVELRCDPISGHTALYWYRQSLGQGLEFLIYFQGNSAPDKSGLPSDRFSAERTGGSVSTLTIQRTQQEDSAVYLCASSLATRQRGSYNEQFFGPGTRLTVL.

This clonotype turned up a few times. CDR3: CASSAWTSGSDEQFF. CDR3 DNA sequence: TGTGCCAGCAGCGCCTGGACTAGCGGGAGTGATGAGCAGTTCTTC. The J gene is TRBJ2-1, the V gene TRBV9; 13 positions agree with TRBD2. J gave up 8 bases and V 3 bases, and 5 bases lay outside the gene matches. This CDR3 spans 15 amino acids. Per germline, CDR1 SGDLS and CDR2 YYNGEE.

Here the CDR3 reads CASSSQSGRMSYNEQFF. The CDR3 DNA reads TGTGCCAGCAGCTCACAGAGCGGGAGGATGTCCTACAATGAGCAGTTCTTC. The chain uses TRBV9 and TRBJ2-1; 9 bases agree with TRBD2. CDR1 SGDLS and CDR2 YYNGEE come from the germline V gene. The junction had 9 bases not matched to a gene; V was cut back by 4 bases and J by 1 base. CDR3 length: 17 amino acids.

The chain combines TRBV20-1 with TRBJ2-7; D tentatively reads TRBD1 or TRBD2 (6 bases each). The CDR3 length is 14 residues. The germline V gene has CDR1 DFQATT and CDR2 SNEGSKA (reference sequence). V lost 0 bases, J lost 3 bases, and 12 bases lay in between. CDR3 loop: CSARDRETGYEQYF. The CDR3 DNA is TGCAGTGCTAGAGATCGGGAGACAGGCTACGAGCAGTACTTC.

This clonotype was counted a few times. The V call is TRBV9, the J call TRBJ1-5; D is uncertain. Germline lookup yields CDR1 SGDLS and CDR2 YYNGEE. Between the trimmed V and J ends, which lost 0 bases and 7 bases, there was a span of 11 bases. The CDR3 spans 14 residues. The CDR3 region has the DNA TGTGCCAGCAGCGTAGACAGTCTTGGGCAGCCCCAGCATTTT. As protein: CASSVDSLGQPQHF.

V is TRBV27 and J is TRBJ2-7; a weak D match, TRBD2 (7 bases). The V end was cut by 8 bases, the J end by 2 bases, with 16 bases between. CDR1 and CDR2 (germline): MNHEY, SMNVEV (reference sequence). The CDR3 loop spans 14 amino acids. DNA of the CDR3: TGTGCCAGCGGAAGCCCCGGGGGGCCCTACGAGCAGTACTTC. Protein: CASGSPGGPYEQYF.

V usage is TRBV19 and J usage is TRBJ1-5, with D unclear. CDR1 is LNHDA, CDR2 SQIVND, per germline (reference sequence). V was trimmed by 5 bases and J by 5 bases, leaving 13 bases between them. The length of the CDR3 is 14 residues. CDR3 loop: CASSPNPPHQPQHF. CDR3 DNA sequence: TGTGCCAGTAGTCCGAATCCTCCTCATCAGCCCCAGCATTTT. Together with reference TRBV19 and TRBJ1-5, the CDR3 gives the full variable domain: DGGITQSPKYLFRKEGQNVTLSCEQNLNHDAMYWYRQDPGQGLRLIYYSQIVNDFQKGDIAEGYSVSREKKESFPLTVTSAQKNPTAFYLCASSPNPPHQPQHFGDGTRLSIL.

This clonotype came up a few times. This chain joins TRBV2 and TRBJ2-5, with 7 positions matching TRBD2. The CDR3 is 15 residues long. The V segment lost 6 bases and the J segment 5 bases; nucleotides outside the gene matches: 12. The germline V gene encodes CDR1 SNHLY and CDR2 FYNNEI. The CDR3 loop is CASRERRGVGETQYF. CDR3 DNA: TGTGCCAGCAGGGAGAGACGGGGGGTAGGGGAGACCCAGTACTTC.

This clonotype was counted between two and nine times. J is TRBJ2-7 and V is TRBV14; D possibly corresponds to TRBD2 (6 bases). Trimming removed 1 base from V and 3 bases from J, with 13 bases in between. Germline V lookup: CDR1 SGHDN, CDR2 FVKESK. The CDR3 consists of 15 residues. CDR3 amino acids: CASSQVGGKYYEQYF. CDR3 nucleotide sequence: TGTGCCAGCAGCCAAGTCGGGGGAAAGTACTACGAGCAGTACTTC.

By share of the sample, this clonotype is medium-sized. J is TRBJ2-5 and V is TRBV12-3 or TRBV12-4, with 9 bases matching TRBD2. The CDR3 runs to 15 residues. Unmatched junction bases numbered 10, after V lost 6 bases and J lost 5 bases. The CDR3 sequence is CASRMSSGSRETQYF. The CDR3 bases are TGTGCCAGCAGGATGAGTAGCGGGAGTCGCGAGACCCAGTACTTC.

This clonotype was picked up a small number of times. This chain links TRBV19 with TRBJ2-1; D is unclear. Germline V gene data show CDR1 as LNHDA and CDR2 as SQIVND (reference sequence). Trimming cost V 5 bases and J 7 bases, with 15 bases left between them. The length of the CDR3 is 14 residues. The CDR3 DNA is TGTGCCAGTAGTCCGGCTAGTCCCCCGAATGAGCAGTTCTTC. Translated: CASSPASPPNEQFF.

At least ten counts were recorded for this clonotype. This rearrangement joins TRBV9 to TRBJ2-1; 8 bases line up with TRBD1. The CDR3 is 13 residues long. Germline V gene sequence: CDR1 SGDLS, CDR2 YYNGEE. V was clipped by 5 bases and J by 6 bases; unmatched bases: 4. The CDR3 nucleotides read TGTGCCAGCAGTCCCAGGGGGCTCAATGAGCAGTTCTTC. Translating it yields CASSPRGLNEQFF.

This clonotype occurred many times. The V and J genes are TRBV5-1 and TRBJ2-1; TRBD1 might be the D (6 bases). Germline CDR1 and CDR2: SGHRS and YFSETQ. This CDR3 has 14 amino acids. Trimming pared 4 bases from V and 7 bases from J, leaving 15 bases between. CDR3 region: CASSARGTGNEQFF. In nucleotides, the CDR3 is TGCGCCAGCAGCGCCAGGGGAACGGGGAATGAGCAGTTCTTC.

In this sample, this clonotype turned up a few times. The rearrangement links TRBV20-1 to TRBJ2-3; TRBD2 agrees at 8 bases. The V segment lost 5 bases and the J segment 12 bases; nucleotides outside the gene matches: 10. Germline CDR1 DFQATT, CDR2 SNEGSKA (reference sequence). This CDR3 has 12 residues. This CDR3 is CSARGGKMAQYF. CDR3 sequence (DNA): TGCAGTGCTCGGGGGGGGAAGATGGCACAGTATTTT.

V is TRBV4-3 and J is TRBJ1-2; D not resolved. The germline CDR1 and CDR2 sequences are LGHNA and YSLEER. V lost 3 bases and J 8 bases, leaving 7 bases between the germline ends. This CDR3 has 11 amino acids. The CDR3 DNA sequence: TGCGCCAGCAGCCATTCCCGGGGCTACACCTTC. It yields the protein CASSHSRGYTF.

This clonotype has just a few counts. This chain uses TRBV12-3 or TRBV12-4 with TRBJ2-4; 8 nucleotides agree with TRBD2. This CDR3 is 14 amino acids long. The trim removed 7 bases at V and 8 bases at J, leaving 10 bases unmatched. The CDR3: CASTLGGAGDIQYF. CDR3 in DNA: TGTGCCAGCACTCTCGGGGGGGCCGGAGACATTCAGTACTTC.

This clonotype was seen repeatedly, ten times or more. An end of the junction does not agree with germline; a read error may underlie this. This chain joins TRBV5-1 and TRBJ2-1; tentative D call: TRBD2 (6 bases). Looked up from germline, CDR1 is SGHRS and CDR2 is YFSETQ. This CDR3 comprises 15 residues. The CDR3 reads CASSLEGWPSGVWIF. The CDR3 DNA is TGCGCCAGCAGCTTGGAGGGGTGGCCGTCGGGGGTGTGGATCTTC.

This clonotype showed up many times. CDR3 residues: CASKERGVTDTQYF. Here the CDR3 DNA reads TGTGCCAGCAAGGAGCGGGGGGTCACAGATACGCAGTATTTT. The gene calls are TRBV12-3 or TRBV12-4 and TRBJ2-3, with 9 bases lining up with TRBD2. V lost 7 bases and J lost 2; bases outside the gene matches: 4. This CDR3 is 14 amino acids long.

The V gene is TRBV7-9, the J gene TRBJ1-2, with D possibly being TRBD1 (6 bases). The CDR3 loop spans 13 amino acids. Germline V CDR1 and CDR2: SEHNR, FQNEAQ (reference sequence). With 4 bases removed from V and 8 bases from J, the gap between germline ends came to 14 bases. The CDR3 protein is CASSSTNREGYTF. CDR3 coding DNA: TGTGCCAGCAGCTCGACCAACAGGGAGGGCTACACCTTC.

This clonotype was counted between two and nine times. This CDR3 reads CASSLARGGGKETQYF. The CDR3 DNA reads TGTGCCAGCAGCTTAGCGCGGGGAGGGGGGAAAGAGACCCAGTACTTC. The chain uses TRBV7-6 and TRBJ2-5; tentative D call: TRBD2 (7 bases). CDR3 length: 16 residues. V lost 0 bases to trimming and J lost 3 bases, with 14 bases between them. Per the germline V gene, CDR1 is SGHVS and CDR2 is FNYEAQ. Full variable domain (remainder filled in from reference TRBV7-6 and TRBJ2-5): GAGVSQSPRYKVTKRGQDVALRCDPISGHVSLYWYRQALGQGPEFLTYFNYEAQQDKSGLPNDRFSAERPEGSISTLTIQRTEQRDSAMYRCASSLARGGGKETQYFGPGTRLLVL.

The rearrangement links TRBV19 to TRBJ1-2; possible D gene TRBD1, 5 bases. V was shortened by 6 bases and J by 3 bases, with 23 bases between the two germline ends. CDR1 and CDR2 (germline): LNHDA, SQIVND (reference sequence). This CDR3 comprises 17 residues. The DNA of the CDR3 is TGTGCCAGTAGGACCGCCGGGACGGCCAAACCCTACTATGGCTACACCTTC. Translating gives CASRTAGTAKPYYGYTF.

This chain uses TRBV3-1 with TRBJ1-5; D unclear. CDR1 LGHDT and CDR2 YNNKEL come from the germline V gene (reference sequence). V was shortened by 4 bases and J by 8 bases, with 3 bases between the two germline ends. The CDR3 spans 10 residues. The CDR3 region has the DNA TGTGCCAGCAGCCTAAAGCCCCAGCATTTT. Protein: CASSLKPQHF.

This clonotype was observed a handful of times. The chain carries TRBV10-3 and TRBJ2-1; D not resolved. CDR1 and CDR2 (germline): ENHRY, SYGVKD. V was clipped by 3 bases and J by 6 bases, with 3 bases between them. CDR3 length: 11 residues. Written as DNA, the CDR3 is TGTGCCATCAGTGATGGCAATGAGCAGTTCTTC. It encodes CAISDGNEQFF.

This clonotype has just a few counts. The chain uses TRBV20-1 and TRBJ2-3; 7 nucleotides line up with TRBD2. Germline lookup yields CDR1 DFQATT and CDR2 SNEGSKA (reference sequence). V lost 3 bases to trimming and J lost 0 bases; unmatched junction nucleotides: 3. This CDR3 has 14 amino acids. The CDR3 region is CSASVGRSTDTQYF. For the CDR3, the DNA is TGCAGTGCTAGTGTCGGGAGGAGCACAGATACGCAGTATTTT.